The 13 T cell receptor beta chains below were found in one sample sequenced in a study of CD39 and CD103 CD8 tumor-infiltrating T cells. TCRdb's table, derived via immunoSEQ multiplex PCR, lists solely in-frame clones and lacks some. Of 300 to 350 clones in the sample, approximately 58% are singletons; the top ten hold around 29%. The sequenced sample was CD39+ CD103+ CD8+ T cells sorted from the tumor. Subset meaning: CD103+CD39+ double-positive CD45RA- CD8 T cells. Source of these receptors: a human donor with head and neck squamous cell carcinoma.

By sample share, this clone is large. This CDR3 is CASSTGTVNEQFF. The CDR3 DNA sequence: TGTGCCAGCAGCACCGGGACAGTCAATGAGCAGTTCTTC. The chain carries TRBV7-6 and TRBJ2-1; 7 bases are shared with TRBD1. This CDR3 has 13 amino acids. Germline V gene data show CDR1 as SGHVS and CDR2 as FNYEAQ. V was pared by 5 bases and J by 6 bases, with 4 bases of the junction left unmatched.

The J gene is TRBJ1-2, the V gene TRBV5-1; 9 positions match TRBD1. V dropped 3 bases and J dropped 8; count of bases not matched to a gene: 17. CDR3 length: 17 residues. In germline, CDR1 is SGHRS, CDR2 YFSETQ. CDR3: CASSSSGPGTGREGYTF. The DNA for the CDR3 is TGCGCCAGCAGCTCATCTGGTCCCGGGACAGGGCGGGAGGGCTACACCTTC.

The genes are TRBV9 and TRBJ2-3; TRBD2 might be the D (6 bases). With 3 bases removed from V and 1 base from J, the gap between germline ends came to 18 bases. The V gene's germline CDR1 is SGDLS and CDR2 YYNGEE. This CDR3 region has 17 residues. The CDR3 DNA sequence: TGTGCCAGCAGCGATGGGGCGGGGATATCAGGCACAGATACGCAGTATTTT. Translation: CASSDGAGISGTDTQYF. Full variable domain (outside the CDR3, taken from reference TRBV9 and TRBJ2-3): DSGVTQTPKHLITATGQRVTLRCSPRSGDLSVYWYQQSLDQGLQFLIQYYNGEERAKGNILERFSAQQFPDLHSELNLSSLELGDSALYFCASSDGAGISGTDTQYFGPGTRLTVL.

The CDR3 DNA follows: TGTGCCTGGATCAGGGTGGATGGCTACACCTTC. It is translated as CAWIRVDGYTF. J is TRBJ1-2 and V is TRBV30; maybe TRBD1 (5 bases). The CDR3 is 11 residues long. In germline, CDR1 is GTSNPN, CDR2 SVGIG (reference sequence). V shed 4 bases and J shed 6 bases, with 9 bases lying between them.

The V call is TRBV5-4, the J call TRBJ1-6; no clear D gene. The CDR3 sequence is 12 residues long. CDR1 and CDR2 from the germline V gene are SGHNT and YYREEE (reference sequence). Trimming took off 5 bases at V and 12 bases at J, with 12 bases between the two ends. The CDR3 sequence: CASRREGVPLHF. CDR3 bases: TGTGCCAGCAGGCGCGAAGGCGTACCCCTCCACTTT.

The chain has TRBV5-5 and TRBJ1-5; maybe TRBD1 (5 bases). The CDR3 loop spans 15 amino acids. Germline CDR1 and CDR2: SGHKS and YYEKEE (reference sequence). Trimming left V 4 bases short and J 1 base short, with 12 bases between. CDR3 region: CASSSQGRSNQPQHF. In DNA, the CDR3 is TGTGCCAGCAGCAGCCAGGGTCGAAGCAATCAGCCCCAGCATTTT.

This clone has more than one count but fewer than ten. CDR3 protein: CSVAADRSLDEQYF. The CDR3 DNA reads TGCAGCGTTGCCGCGGACAGGAGTCTCGATGAGCAGTACTTC. The chain carries TRBV29-1 and TRBJ2-7; 7 positions match TRBD1. CDR1 SQVTM and CDR2 ANQGSEA come from the germline V gene. The J segment lost 7 bases and the V segment lost 4 bases, leaving 13 bases of the junction unmatched. There are 14 residues in the CDR3.

V usage is TRBV19 and J usage is TRBJ2-1, with TRBD2 as a possible D gene (6 bases). Germline V gene data show CDR1 as LNHDA and CDR2 as SQIVND (reference sequence). The V and J ends lost 5 bases and 7 bases respectively, with 15 bases between them. The CDR3 is 14 residues long. CDR3 in DNA: TGTGCCAGTAGTTTCACTCCGGAGGGGAATGAGCAGTTCTTC. It encodes CASSFTPEGNEQFF.

This rearrangement joins TRBV7-6 to TRBJ1-2; D ambiguous. Deletions cut 5 bases from V and 4 bases from J, with 20 bases between. The CDR3 contains 16 residues. CDR1 is SGHVS and CDR2 is FNYEAQ in the germline V gene. The CDR3 here is CASSEHVARKTYGYTF. In DNA form, the CDR3 reads TGTGCCAGCAGCGAACACGTTGCTCGAAAGACCTATGGCTACACCTTC.

The V call is TRBV7-5, the J call TRBJ2-1; TRBD2, as called in the table, went unchecked against the DNA. TRBV7-5 is annotated as a pseudogene. The CDR3 contains 14 residues. As DNA, the CDR3 is TGTGCCAGCGACTTGGTGGACTCCTACAATGAGCAGTTCTTC. It translates to CASDLVDSYNEQFF.

A few counts support this clone. The V call is TRBV19, the J call TRBJ1-5; D not certain. Trimming left V 5 bases short and J 6 bases short, with 14 bases between. Germline assignment: CDR1 LNHDA and CDR2 SQIVND (reference sequence). This CDR3 spans 14 amino acids. The CDR3 spells CASSVQVEAQPQHF. In DNA, the CDR3 is TGTGCCAGTAGTGTCCAGGTGGAGGCTCAGCCCCAGCATTTT.

This clone was recorded a few times. The chain uses TRBV5-1 and TRBJ2-7; 9 nucleotides match TRBD1. Trimming at V came to 4 bases and at J to 6 bases, leaving 11 bases not matched to a gene. The germline V gene encodes CDR1 SGHRS and CDR2 YFSETQ. The CDR3 is made up of 15 amino acids. The CDR3 DNA is TGCGCCAGCAGCCTTTCCGGGACAGGGAAAATCGAGCAGTACTTC. Translated, it gives CASSLSGTGKIEQYF.

This chain connects TRBV6-1 to TRBJ2-1; 12 bases are a match to TRBD2. V gave up 2 bases and J gave up 2 bases; unmatched junction bases: 1. The CDR3 has 16 amino acids. The germline V gene has CDR1 MNHNS and CDR2 SASEGT. Written as DNA, the CDR3 is TGTGCCAGCAGTGAATCTAGCGGGGGGGCCTACAATGAGCAGTTCTTC. Translating it yields CASSESSGGAYNEQFF.